This T cell receptor beta chain was identified during a study of CD8+CD57+ T cells in acquired aplastic anemia. Study-level background: The sorted CD4+ and CD8+ cells yielded an average roughly 3 ug of DNA. Study-wide results and caveats: Simpson's diversity of CD8+ cells was not significantly different in patients compared with controls.

In the case of this clonotype: Antigen unknown.

CD8+CD57+ cell expansion, shown by flow cytometry, had occurred in the patients selected for sequencing. The CDR3 covers 16 residues. Per germline, CDR1 SQVTM and CDR2 ANQGSEA. The V and J ends lost 3 bases and 2 bases, in that order; junction bases with no gene match: 7. The TCR beta profiling, which covered VDJ combination and CDR3 sequence, was carried out using genomic DNA as the template. MiXCR, applied by TCRdb to the reads, yields one record per CDR3 protein. This table has 150,000 or so distinct CDR3 sequences, around 48% appearing once. This chain uses TRBV29-1 with TRBJ2-6, with 7 bases aligning to TRBD1. This clonotype was obtained from a human donor with aplastic anemia. Sequencing input: sorted CD4+, CD8+, or CD8+CD57+ T cells (not recorded which) from PBMCs. The CDR3 spells CSVDHRDSTGANVLTF. The CDR3 bases are TGCAGCGTTGACCACCGGGACAGCACTGGGGCCAACGTCCTGACTTTC. The full variable domain, in which reference TRBV29-1 and TRBJ2-6 provide the parts outside the CDR3, is SAVISQKPSRDICQRGTSLTIQCQVDSQVTMMFWYRQQPGQSLTLIATANQGSEATYESGFVIDKFPISRPNLTFSTLTVSNMSPEDSSIYLCSVDHRDSTGANVLTFGAGSRLTVL.